This T cell receptor beta chain comes out of a study of cytomegalovirus exposure and HLA in healthy donors. Study context: The early release's HLA-typed donors yielded approximately 81 million unique TCRs.

With 6 bases clipped from V and 5 bases from J, the junction kept 4 bases outside the gene matches. Germline CDR1 reads MNHEY; CDR2 reads SVGAGI. The CDR3 contains 14 residues. Study conclusions and caveats: The authors excluded some V segments, including TRBV6-2 and TRBV6-3, as indistinguishable. The HLA-A and HLA-B alleles of most subjects were reportedly predicted accurately from TCR beta sequences. Using a false discovery rate of 0.05, a later analysis showed that fewer than 20,000 TCR beta sequences were associated with HLA alleles.

The PCR ran on 60 Vbeta and 13 Jbeta primers. The protocol was immunoSEQ multiplex PCR, while the TCRdb copy is restricted to in-frame clones and leaves out a portion. The sample has under 200,000 clones, almost 85% seen once. Worth noting for this clone: Antigen unknown.

This sequence was found in a woman in her fifties or sixties in good health and CMV-seronegative. Material: PBMCs. V usage is TRBV6-5 and J usage is TRBJ2-2; 9 positions agree with TRBD2. CDR3 protein: CASRWREGTGELFF. In DNA, the CDR3 is TGTGCCAGCAGGTGGCGGGAGGGGACCGGGGAGCTGTTTTTT.